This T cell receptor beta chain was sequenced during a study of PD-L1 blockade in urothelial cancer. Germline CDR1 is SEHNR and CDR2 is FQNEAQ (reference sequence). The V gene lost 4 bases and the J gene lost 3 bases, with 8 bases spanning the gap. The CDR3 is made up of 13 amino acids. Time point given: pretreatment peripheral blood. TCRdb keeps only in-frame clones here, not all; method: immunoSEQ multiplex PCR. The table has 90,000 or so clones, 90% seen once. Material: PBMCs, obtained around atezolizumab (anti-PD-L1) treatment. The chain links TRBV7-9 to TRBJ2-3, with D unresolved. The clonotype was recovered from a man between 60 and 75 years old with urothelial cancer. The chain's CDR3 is CASSWAETDTQYF. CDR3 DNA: TGTGCCAGCAGCTGGGCAGAGACAGATACGCAGTATTTT.